These 32 T cell receptor beta chains were all obtained from the same sample, sequenced in a study of CD4 T cells in relation to SARS-CoV-2 and coronaviruses. The data were produced by immunoSEQ multiplex PCR, yet TCRdb's version contains in-frame clones alone and is incomplete. The sample contains about 59,000 clones, more than 80% of which appear only once. CD4+ T cells from unexposed donors were obtained before the COVID-19 pandemic (2011-2018). The material sequenced was memory CD4+ T cells from PBMCs. The receptors here all came from a human donor in good health.

The genes are TRBV7-2 and TRBJ2-2; D unclear. CDR3 size: 16 residues. Germline CDR1 and CDR2: SGHTA and FQGNSA. Trimming shortened V by 0 bases and J by 4 bases, and 12 bases separated the two germline ends. As DNA, the CDR3 is TGTGCCAGCAGCTTAGCCGGGCAGCAAGCCACCGGGGAGCTGTTTTTT. Protein: CASSLAGQQATGELFF.

The chain links TRBV28 to TRBJ1-6, with a weak D call TRBD1 (5 bases). CDR1 MDHEN and CDR2 SYDVKM come from the germline V gene. This CDR3 has 17 residues. Trimming stripped 5 bases from V and 9 bases from J, with 23 bases between. This CDR3 reads CASSPLTSGARGSPLHF. CDR3 nucleotides: TGTGCCAGCAGTCCCCTAACATCCGGGGCCCGGGGTTCACCCCTCCACTTT.

The V gene is TRBV18, the J gene TRBJ2-7; no definite D call. CDR3 length: 13 residues. Trimming took 5 bases from V and 1 from J, leaving 9 bases between them. Germline lookup yields CDR1 KGHSH and CDR2 LQKENI. The CDR3 nucleotides read TGTGCCAGCTCAGCCGGAATTTCCTACGAGCAGTACTTC. Translated: CASSAGISYEQYF.

The chain has TRBV27 and TRBJ1-1; D is perhaps TRBD1 (5 bases). The germline V gene encodes CDR1 MNHEY and CDR2 SMNVEV (reference sequence). The V end was cut by 4 bases, the J end by 1 base, with 7 bases between. The CDR3 totals 13 residues. CDR3 sequence: CASSSRENTEAFF. The CDR3 DNA follows: TGTGCCAGCAGTTCCAGGGAGAACACTGAAGCTTTCTTT.

The rearrangement links TRBV18 to TRBJ1-3, with D hard to call. Trimming shortened V by 0 bases and J by 0 bases, and 6 bases separated the two germline ends. In germline, CDR1 is KGHSH, CDR2 LQKENI. The CDR3 loop spans 15 amino acids. CDR3 amino acids: CASSPPSGSGNTIYF. CDR3 nucleotides: TGTGCCAGCTCACCACCGAGCGGCTCTGGAAACACCATATATTTT.

The rearrangement joins TRBV10-3 to TRBJ2-3, with D unclear. Germline lookup yields CDR1 ENHRY and CDR2 SYGVKD. CDR3 length: 11 residues. V was trimmed by 4 bases and J by 5 bases, leaving 4 bases between them. The CDR3 region is CAISGRDTQYF. CDR3 bases: TGTGCCATCAGTGGAAGAGATACGCAGTATTTT.

The chain is built from TRBV14 and TRBJ1-1; 7 bases map to TRBD1. The CDR3 runs 16 residues. Looked up from germline, CDR1 is SGHDN and CDR2 is FVKESK. The junction had 8 bases not matched to a gene; V was cut back by 3 bases and J by 1 base. CDR3 DNA sequence: TGTGCCAGCAGCCAGGGACTAAACAGGGGGAACACTGAAGCTTTCTTT. Translated: CASSQGLNRGNTEAFF.

The V gene is TRBV2, the J gene TRBJ2-1; D gene uncertain. Germline V gives CDR1 SNHLY, CDR2 FYNNEI. V was cut by 7 bases and J by 6 bases, with 13 bases left in between. The CDR3 covers 13 residues. The CDR3 DNA reads TGTGCCAGCACCTCAACCCCAGCCAATGAGCAGTTCTTC. It codes for CASTSTPANEQFF.

The J gene is TRBJ1-3, the V gene TRBV10-3; a weak D match, TRBD1 (6 bases). The germline V gene has CDR1 ENHRY and CDR2 SYGVKD. The CDR3 runs to 17 residues. Trimming shortened V by 2 bases and J by 2 bases, and 16 bases separated the two germline ends. CDR3 amino acids: CAISEGEDRLTGNTIYF. Here the CDR3 DNA reads TGTGCCATCAGTGAGGGGGAGGACAGATTGACTGGAAACACCATATATTTT.

For this clone: Other DNA sequences in this sample translate to the same CDR3. The chain couples TRBV12-3 or TRBV12-4 to TRBJ1-2; D remains ambiguous. The V gene lost 6 bases and the J gene lost 0 bases, with 5 bases spanning the gap. This CDR3 contains 12 residues. DNA for the CDR3: TGTGCCAGCAGCTCTTCTAACTATGGCTACACCTTC. Translation: CASSSSNYGYTF.

This chain uses TRBV6-1 with TRBJ2-2; D is possibly TRBD2 (6 bases). V lost 3 bases and J lost 7, with 12 bases in between. This CDR3 has 14 residues. CDR1 is MNHNS, CDR2 SASEGT, per germline. The chain's CDR3 is CASSDPREVGELFF. In nucleotides, the CDR3 is TGTGCCAGCAGTGACCCGCGGGAAGTCGGGGAGCTGTTTTTT.

The chain is built from TRBV29-1 and TRBJ2-5; 14 bases match TRBD2. Germline V gives CDR1 SQVTM, CDR2 ANQGSEA. The length of the CDR3 is 17 residues. Trimming removed 5 bases from V and 2 bases from J; junction bases left unmatched: 10. The CDR3: CSVKTKTSGRGQETQYF. DNA for the CDR3: TGCAGCGTTAAAACCAAGACTAGCGGGAGGGGACAAGAGACCCAGTACTTC.

The genes are TRBV14 and TRBJ2-5; D gene unclear. Germline loops: CDR1 SGHDN, CDR2 FVKESK. Trimming pared 0 bases from V and 5 bases from J, leaving 13 bases between. CDR3 length equals 15 residues. The CDR3 DNA follows: TGTGCCAGCAGCCAAGATTTGGGGAATCGGGAGACCCAGTACTTC. Residues: CASSQDLGNRETQYF.

The chain carries TRBV5-8 and TRBJ1-3, with no clear D. Trimming pared 0 bases from V and 8 bases from J, leaving 24 bases between. The CDR3 contains 18 residues. The germline V gene encodes CDR1 SGHTS and CDR2 YDEGEE. CDR3 coding DNA: TGTGCCAGCAGCTTGGGTGGCAGTTGGCGAAGGGTAGCGGACACCATATATTTT. Translating gives CASSLGGSWRRVADTIYF.

The chain links TRBV20-1 to TRBJ2-2; 7 bases fit TRBD2. This CDR3 spans 16 amino acids. Germline CDR1 reads DFQATT; CDR2 reads SNEGSKA (reference sequence). Losses at the gene ends were 3 bases for V and 6 bases for J; bases not matched to a gene: 13. The CDR3 nucleotides are TGCAGTGCTAGTGCCCCGACCGGGGAGGGGCCCGGGGAGCTGTTTTTT. Translation: CSASAPTGEGPGELFF.

The chain joins TRBV3-1 (or the pseudogene TRBV3-2) to TRBJ1-2, with TRBD1 as a possible D gene (5 bases). Trimming left V 1 base short and J 2 bases short, with 8 bases between. This CDR3 is 14 amino acids long. Germline V gene lookup returns CDR1 LGHDT and CDR2 YNNKEL (reference sequence). The CDR3 loop reads CASSQVTGNYGYTF. The CDR3 DNA reads TGTGCCAGCAGCCAAGTAACAGGAAACTATGGCTACACCTTC.

V usage is TRBV21-1 and J usage is TRBJ2-1; TRBD1, as called in the table, went unchecked against the DNA. TRBV21-1 is a pseudogene. The CDR3 covers 14 residues. In DNA form, the CDR3 reads TGTGCCGGATTGGCCAGGGTCTCCTACAATGAGCAGTTCTTC. This encodes CAGLARVSYNEQFF.

This clone is a singleton in its sample. J is TRBJ1-1 and V is TRBV27; unclear D gene. The CDR3 loop spans 15 amino acids. The germline gives CDR1 MNHEY, CDR2 SMNVEV (reference sequence). V gave up 3 bases and J gave up 4 bases, with 15 bases separating them. The CDR3 region has the DNA TGTGCCAGCAGTTTTAACGGCGGGTCCGCCACTGAAGCTTTCTTT. Translated, it gives CASSFNGGSATEAFF.

A few counts support this clone. This chain links TRBV9 with TRBJ1-4; no clear D. Trimming stripped 4 bases from V and 5 bases from J, with 15 bases between. Germline V gene data show CDR1 as SGDLS and CDR2 as YYNGEE. The CDR3 is made up of 15 amino acids. CDR3 in DNA: TGTGCCAGCAGCCCTCAGTTGGGGTCCAATGAAAAACTGTTTTTT. Protein sequence: CASSPQLGSNEKLFF.

The J gene is TRBJ2-7, the V gene TRBV5-1; D is possibly TRBD1 (7 bases). The CDR3 sequence is 16 residues long. Looked up from germline, CDR1 is SGHRS and CDR2 is YFSETQ. V was pared by 0 bases and J by 7 bases, with 20 bases between. CDR3 sequence: CASSLGGTALEGEQYF. The CDR3 DNA reads TGCGCCAGCAGCTTGGGCGGGACAGCGCTCGAGGGGGAGCAGTACTTC. The whole variable domain, filled in from reference TRBV5-1 and TRBJ2-7, reads KAGVTQTPRYLIKTRGQQVTLSCSPISGHRSVSWYQQTPGQGLQFLFEYFSETQRNKGNFPGRFSGRQFSNSRSEMNVSTLELGDSALYLCASSLGGTALEGEQYFGPGTRLTVT.

The CDR3 is CASSHVPKREGLESKDTQYF. The CDR3 DNA sequence: TGCGCCAGCAGCCATGTTCCCAAGCGAGAAGGACTAGAAAGTAAAGATACGCAGTATTTT. The J gene is TRBJ2-3, the V gene TRBV4-1; 7 bases align to TRBD2. The germline CDR1 and CDR2 sequences are MGHRA and YSYEKL. V shed 3 bases and J 5 bases; nucleotides not matched to a gene: 23. This CDR3 is built from 20 residues.

This chain joins TRBV19 and TRBJ2-3; 11 bases fit TRBD1. Germline V gene data show CDR1 as LNHDA and CDR2 as SQIVND (reference sequence). Trimming took 5 bases from V and 7 from J; bases not matched to a gene: 5. The CDR3 runs 14 residues. CDR3: CASSPGQGAHTQYF. CDR3 sequence (DNA): TGTGCCAGTAGTCCCGGACAGGGGGCTCATACGCAGTATTTT.

V usage is TRBV28 and J usage is TRBJ2-3; TRBD2 agrees at 12 bases. The J segment lost 5 bases and the V segment lost 5 bases, leaving 5 bases of the junction unmatched. This CDR3 region has 15 residues. The V gene's germline CDR1 is MDHEN and CDR2 SYDVKM. The CDR3 region has the DNA TGTGCCAGCAGTCCGACTAGCGGGGGCCAAGATACGCAGTATTTT. It yields the protein CASSPTSGGQDTQYF.

This clone has more than one count but fewer than ten. V and J are TRBV12-3 or TRBV12-4 and TRBJ2-1; D gene unclear. Trimming cost V 1 base and J 7 bases, with 5 bases left between them. The CDR3 contains 12 residues. The CDR3 here is CASSLGWNEQFF. CDR3 DNA sequence: TGTGCCAGCAGTTTAGGGTGGAATGAGCAGTTCTTC.

The V gene is TRBV18, the J gene TRBJ1-5, with D unclear. The CDR3 contains 14 residues. V shed 4 bases and J shed 0 bases, with 7 bases lying between them. Germline CDR1 is KGHSH and CDR2 is LQKENI. The CDR3 DNA reads as TGTGCCAGCTCACGTACGGGTAGCAATCAGCCCCAGCATTTT. Amino acids: CASSRTGSNQPQHF.

This sequence joins TRBV5-6 and TRBJ2-5; D is possibly TRBD1 (5 bases). V was cut by 1 base and J by 6 bases, with 16 bases left in between. This CDR3 has 15 amino acids. Germline V lookup: CDR1 SGHDT, CDR2 YYEEEE. CDR3 nucleotides: TGTGCCAGCAGCTTGAGTTCAGGGTCCGCGAAGACCCAGTACTTC. Translation: CASSLSSGSAKTQYF.

This rearrangement joins TRBV27 to TRBJ2-2; D is uncertain. CDR3 length: 15 amino acids. Trimming removed 8 bases from V and 4 bases from J, with 17 bases in between. Germline V lookup: CDR1 MNHEY, CDR2 SMNVEV (reference sequence). This chain's CDR3 is CASRGGQFFTGELFF. The CDR3, as DNA: TGTGCCAGCCGTGGTGGTCAGTTTTTCACCGGGGAGCTGTTTTTT.

V and J are TRBV5-1 and TRBJ1-1, with D perhaps matching TRBD1 (5 bases). V lost 4 bases and J 5 bases, leaving 15 bases between the germline ends. The CDR3 loop spans 14 amino acids. From germline, CDR1 is SGHRS and CDR2 YFSETQ. The CDR3 loop reads CASSLDGRGTEAFF. Written as DNA, the CDR3 is TGCGCCAGCAGCCTCGATGGGCGGGGGACTGAAGCTTTCTTT.

The V and J genes are TRBV18 and TRBJ2-7; TRBD1 aligns across 7 bases. The junction had 12 bases not matched to a gene; V was cut back by 3 bases and J by 7 bases. The CDR3 runs 15 residues. Germline V gene sequence: CDR1 KGHSH, CDR2 LQKENI. The DNA for the CDR3 is TGTGCCAGCTCACCGCCGGGACAGAAGCTGGGGGAGCAGTACTTC. It is translated as CASSPPGQKLGEQYF.

The V and J genes are TRBV19 and TRBJ1-1; D gene unclear. Trimming shortened V by 6 bases and J by 7 bases, and 12 bases separated the two germline ends. The germline CDR1 and CDR2 sequences are LNHDA and SQIVND (reference sequence). This CDR3 comprises 12 residues. CDR3 DNA sequence: TGTGCCAGTAGCCACTTTCCTGGTGAAGCTTTCTTT. Translated, it gives CASSHFPGEAFF.

V is TRBV19 and J is TRBJ2-1; TRBD2 matches 13 bases. V trimming: 7 bases; J trimming: 8 bases; junction bases outside the gene matches: 8. Germline lookup yields CDR1 LNHDA and CDR2 SQIVND (reference sequence). The CDR3 is 15 amino acids. The CDR3 reads CASTRLAGGSYEQFF. The CDR3 DNA reads TGTGCCAGTACGCGACTAGCGGGAGGTAGTTATGAGCAGTTCTTC.

The chain is built from TRBV27 and TRBJ1-5, with a tentative D call TRBD1 (6 bases). Trimming took off 5 bases at V and 1 base at J, with 15 bases between the two ends. This CDR3 has 16 residues. Germline V gene sequence: CDR1 MNHEY, CDR2 SMNVEV (reference sequence). The CDR3 loop reads CASSTTGRWSNQPQHF. For the CDR3, the DNA is TGTGCCAGCAGTACTACAGGGCGTTGGAGCAATCAGCCCCAGCATTTT.